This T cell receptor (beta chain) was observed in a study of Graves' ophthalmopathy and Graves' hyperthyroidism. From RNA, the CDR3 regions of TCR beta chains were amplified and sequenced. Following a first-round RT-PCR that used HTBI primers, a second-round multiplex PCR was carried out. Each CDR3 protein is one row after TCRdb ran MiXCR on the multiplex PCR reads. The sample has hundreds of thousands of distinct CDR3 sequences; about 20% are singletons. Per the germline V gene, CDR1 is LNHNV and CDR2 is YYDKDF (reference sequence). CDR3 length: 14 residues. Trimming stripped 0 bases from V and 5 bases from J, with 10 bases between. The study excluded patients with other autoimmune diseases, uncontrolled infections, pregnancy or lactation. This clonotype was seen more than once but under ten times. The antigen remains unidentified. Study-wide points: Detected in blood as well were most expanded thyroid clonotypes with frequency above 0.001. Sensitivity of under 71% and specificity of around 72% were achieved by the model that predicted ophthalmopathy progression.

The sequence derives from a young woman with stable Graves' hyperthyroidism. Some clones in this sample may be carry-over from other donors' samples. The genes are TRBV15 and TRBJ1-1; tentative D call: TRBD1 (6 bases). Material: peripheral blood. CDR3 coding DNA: TGTGCCACCAGCAGAGATTGGGGGCGGACTGAAGCTTTCTTT. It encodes CATSRDWGRTEAFF.